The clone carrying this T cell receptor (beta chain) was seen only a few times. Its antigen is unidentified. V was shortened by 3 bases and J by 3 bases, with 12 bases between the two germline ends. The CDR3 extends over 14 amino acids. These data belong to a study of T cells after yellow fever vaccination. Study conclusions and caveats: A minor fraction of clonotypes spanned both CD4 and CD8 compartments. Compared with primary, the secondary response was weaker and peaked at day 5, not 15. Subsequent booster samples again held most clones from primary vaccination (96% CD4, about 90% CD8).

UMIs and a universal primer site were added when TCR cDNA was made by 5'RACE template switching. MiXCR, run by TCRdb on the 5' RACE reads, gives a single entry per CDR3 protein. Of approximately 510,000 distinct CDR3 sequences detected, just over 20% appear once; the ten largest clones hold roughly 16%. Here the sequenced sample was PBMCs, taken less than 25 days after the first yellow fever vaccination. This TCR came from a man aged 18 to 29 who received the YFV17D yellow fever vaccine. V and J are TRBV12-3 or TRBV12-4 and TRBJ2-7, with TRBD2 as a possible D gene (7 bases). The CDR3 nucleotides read TGTGCCAGCAGTTTGGCCGGGGGGCACTACGAGCAGTACTTC. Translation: CASSLAGGHYEQYF.